This section outlines one T cell receptor (beta chain) sequence together with its context. The antigen is not known. At one of its ends the junction is not consistent with the germline gene, which may arise from a read error. This sample is drawn from a study of blood T cells in healthy people across ages. Notes on the study in general: Investigators treated diversity estimates from one million T cells as underestimates.

The CDR3 has 14 amino acids. The germline gives CDR1 SGHDN, CDR2 FVKESK. The use of a sample-barcoded 5' primer and a J-beta primer mix characterized a second PCR of 7 to 11 cycles. TCRdb re-called the 5' RACE reads through MiXCR, storing one row per CDR3 protein. The sample comprises fewer than 800,000 distinct CDR3 sequences, 25% of which are singletons, and more than 7.5% rests with the top ten. All donors came from Russia, were Caucasian and healthy, and spanned ages 6 to 90. The same specimen was also included in a second study, on T cells of mothers and their children.

The gene calls are TRBV14 and TRBJ1-2; 9 bases agree with TRBD1. The sequenced sample consisted of blood. The sequence was obtained from a boy younger than 18 in good health. CDR3 DNA sequence: TGTGCCTGCAGCCCATGGACAGGGGTCTATGGCTACACCTTC. It codes for CACSPWTGVYGYTF.